Given below is one TCR beta chain in context. Its cognate antigen has yet to be identified. This entry belongs to a study of monozygotic twins with inflammatory bowel disease (dated by TCRdb to about 2019). With regard to the full study: A total of some 30 monozygotic twin pairs were included in the full study, comprising nine German pairs (four IBD-concordant, five IBD-discordant) and 19 IBD-discordant Danish pairs. Disease-associated traits were sought mainly through comparisons between IBD patients and their genetically identical healthy co-twins within discordant pairs. Each individual had, on average, about 151 000 unique TCRalpha sequences and 181 000 unique TCRbeta sequences available for analysis. Results the study describes overall, beyond this receptor: TCRbeta repertoire diversity, by inverse Simpson index, was decreased in IBD patients compared with their healthy co-twins. Because patients received different immunosuppressive treatments, the repertoires may have picked up extra background noise and variability between individuals. Compared with healthy twins, IBD patients shared fewer clonotypes with other individuals, and the difference was most pronounced in patients with signs of disease activity. No single strong signal or clonotype linked to IBD turned up in the results, so the idea that one exists was not supported. The analysis was unable to tell different T cell subtypes apart. Repertoire similarity did not differ between concordant and discordant twins, which could be due to limited statistical power.

Based on the germline V gene, the CDR1 and CDR2 sequences are KGHSH and LQKENI. From its cysteine to its phenylalanine, the CDR3 spans 17 amino acids. DNA is not on record. From each donor, an approximately 2.5 ml peripheral blood sample was collected into PAXgene tubes and kept at -80 degrees C. Total RNA was isolated from whole blood with the PAXgene blood miRNA kit on an automated QIAcube, without T cell sorting. Peripheral blood from monozygotic twin pairs, either concordant or discordant for inflammatory bowel disease, underwent deep TCRalpha and TCRbeta repertoire profiling that used unique molecular barcoding. Smoking habits were recorded for all twin pairs, and individuals were classified as current, former or never smokers. The protocol used for the library was 5' RACE. For each TCR library, approximately 3.5 ug of total RNA was used. For each sample, cDNA synthesis with SMARTScribe reverse transcriptase was split into eight separate reactions. During cDNA synthesis, template switching introduced unique molecular identifiers that contained a 6-nucleotide sample barcode. TCRalpha and TCRbeta cDNA was amplified by two nested PCRs of around 15 and 9 cycles, with bead purification after each PCR. Before amplification, cDNA was treated with uracil DNA-glycosylase and purified using the QIAquick PCR purification kit. The second PCR added Illumina TruSeq-compatible adapters along with sample-specific barcodes. TapeStation and Qubit were used to check library quality and concentration, and approximately 5 ng of each library went into the pool. Sequencing of pooled libraries was carried out on an Illumina HiSeq2500 single-index Rapid Run using 2 x 100 bp reads and custom sequencing primers. Per the original workflow: MiGEC version 1.2.6 was used for UMI-based consensus assembly to correct PCR and sequencing errors. MiXCR version 2.1.1 was used to carry out V(D)J alignment, clonotype assembly and CDR3 extraction. To normalise gene usage, clonotype sharing and MAIT/NKT TCR abundance, the analysis used the top 1000, 10 000 and 20 000 clonotypes per sample. Diversity was computed as the inverse Simpson index with the vegan R package after downsampling to 27 000 UMIs. Paired Mann-Whitney U tests were applied to discordant twin pairs, with Benjamini-Hochberg correction for multiple testing. Once TCRdb had reprocessed the reads, it stored one entry per CDR3 protein sequence and supplied no DNA. The V and J calls here are based on TCRdb, not the publication. The table for this sample records more than 300,000 distinct CDR3 sequences. The biggest ten clones account for just over 2.5% of the sample.

The TCR originated in a human donor with ulcerative colitis or Crohn's disease, or a healthy co-twin of an affected twin (not recorded which). Sample: blood. This chain joins TRBV18 to TRBJ1-5. The CDR3 here reads CASSPPGSAGAYQPQHF.